These T cell receptor beta chains were read from a single sample in a study of cytomegalovirus exposure and HLA in healthy donors. Assay used: immunoSEQ multiplex PCR; TCRdb lists only in-frame clones, some missing. This sample has 140,000 to 150,000 clones, with about 80% found just once. Specimen: PBMCs. The receptors come from a man in his forties in good health and CMV-seronegative. CDR3s include the opening cysteine and the closing phenylalanine or tryptophan. The D gene is left open where the match is weak. Expanded clones get a size class; other rows say once, few or many, or leave the size out.

TRBJ2-1	-	TRBV7-9	-	TGTGCCAGCAGCTTGGTGGGGGGTTCCAATGAGCAGTTCTTC	CASSLVGGSNEQFF
TRBJ2-3	TRBD2	TRBV28	-	TGTGCCAGCATCGGCGGGACTAGCGGAGCAGATACGCAGTATTTT	CASIGGTSGADTQYF
TRBJ2-2	TRBD2	TRBV6-5	-	TGTGCCAGCAGTTACTCTGCGGGAGGGGCCGGGGAGCTGTTTTTT	CASSYSAGGAGELFF
TRBJ1-5	-	TRBV15	-	TGTGCCACCAGCAGAGGCGGGGGCAATCAGCCCCAGCATTTT	CATSRGGGNQPQHF
TRBJ2-5	TRBD2	TRBV7-9	-	TGTTCCAGCAGCCTCCGTTTCGCTAGCGGGGGTTGGGAGACCCAGTACTTC	CSSSLRFASGGWETQYF
TRBJ2-7	TRBD1	TRBV5-5	-	TGTGCCAGCAGCTTGTGGCAGGGGGCGAGTTACGAGCAGTACTTC	CASSLWQGASYEQYF
TRBJ2-2	TRBD2	TRBV19	-	TGTGCCAGTAGTATTCGGACTAGCGGGGGAGAGGGACCTGGACACACCGGGGAGCTGTTTTTT	CASSIRTSGGEGPGHTGELFF
TRBJ2-3	-	TRBV7-8	-	TGTGCCAGCAGCTTAGCCAGGGGGGAAGATACGCAGTATTTT	CASSLARGEDTQYF
TRBJ2-7	-	TRBV5-1	-	TGCGCCAGCAGCTTGGCCGATCAGGGCGAGCAGTACTTC	CASSLADQGEQYF
TRBJ1-2	TRBD1	TRBV5-6	few	TGTGCCAGCAGCCCGGGACAGAACTATGGCTACACCTTC	CASSPGQNYGYTF
TRBJ1-2	TRBD1	TRBV4-1	-	TGCGCCAGCAGCCAGGCCGGTTGGGGCAGGGGGTACTATGGCTACACCTTC	CASSQAGWGRGYYGYTF
TRBJ1-5	TRBD1	TRBV2	-	TGTGCCAGCAGGGAAAGGACAGGCATTGTTAGTCAGCCCCAGCATTTT	CASRERTGIVSQPQHF
TRBJ2-3	-	TRBV5-6	-	TGTGCCAGCAGCCCCCTCCCCTCTACGGATACGCAGTATTTT	CASSPLPSTDTQYF
TRBJ1-1	-	TRBV13	-	TGTGCCAGCACCCCCGGAGGGGCGGCTTTCTTT	CASTPGGAAFF
TRBJ1-5	-	TRBV4-1	-	TGCGCCAGCAGCCAAGGAACAGGTTTCGGTCAGCCCCAGCATTTT	CASSQGTGFGQPQHF